This T cell receptor (beta chain) was observed in a study of OX40 agonist ivuxolimab in advanced cancers. Sampling times: baseline, cycle 4 day 1, cycle 7 day 1. The trim removed 4 bases at V and 6 bases at J, leaving 9 bases unmatched. The CDR3 totals 14 residues. Germline V gene sequence: CDR1 SGDLS, CDR2 YYNGEE. Generated by immunoSEQ multiplex PCR, the TCRdb table keeps only in-frame clones and is missing some. The data show around 94,000 clones, with under 95% seen just once and about 0.81% held by the top ten. The sample consisted of CD4+ or CD8+ T cells sorted from blood, taken in a trial of the OX40 agonist ivuxolimab. This rearrangement joins TRBV9 to TRBJ2-7; 8 bases fit TRBD1. The clonotype comes from an adult with an advanced solid tumor such as melanoma, head and neck, liver or kidney cancer. The CDR3 is CASSPGTGVGEQYF. DNA of the CDR3: TGTGCCAGCAGCCCCGGGACAGGCGTCGGCGAGCAGTACTTC.